This is a list of T cell receptor beta chains from one sample in a study of blood T cell repertoires in COVID-19. Produced via immunoSEQ multiplex PCR; TCRdb's table is partial and in-frame only. Of just over 50,000 clones listed, approximately 84% are singletons. The sequenced material came from peripheral blood. The receptors originated from a human donor with active COVID-19. The donor label of this sample is uncertain. CDR3s include the opening cysteine and the closing phenylalanine or tryptophan. Fields, in order: clone size, D gene, V gene, J gene, CDR3 DNA, CDR3 protein. A D gene is named only where the DNA matches it firmly. Size tells how often a clone was seen (once, few, many) or the class of an expanded clone, and some rows leave it out.

>.|.|TRBV11-3|TRBJ2-3
TGTGCCAGCAGCTTAGATCCGACAACAGATACGCAGTATTTT
CASSLDPTTDTQYF
>once|TRBD2|TRBV13|TRBJ2-1
TGTGCCAGCAGCTCGGGACTAGCGGGGGGGCCCAATGAGCAGTTCTTC
CASSSGLAGGPNEQFF
>.|.|TRBV18|TRBJ2-3
TGTGCCAGCTCAGCCACTCGAGGGGGAATAGATACGCAGTATTTT
CASSATRGGIDTQYF
>.|TRBD1|TRBV23-1|TRBJ2-6
TGCGCCAGCAGTCAACCTATGGGGACAGGGGTATCTGGGGCCAACGTCCTGACTTTC
CASSQPMGTGVSGANVLTF
>.|.|TRBV5-6|TRBJ1-1
TGTGCCAGCAGCTTGGAGCGGGGGGACACTGAAGCTTTCTTT
CASSLERGDTEAFF
>.|.|TRBV21-1|TRBJ1-3
TGTGCCAGCAGCGTCCGGGACAGGGGGCGATCCTCTGGAAACACCATATATTTT
CASSVRDRGRSSGNTIYF
>.|TRBD1|TRBV18|TRBJ1-1
TGTGCCAGCTCACTTACAGGGGAGAGGACTGAAGCTTTCTTT
CASSLTGERTEAFF
>few|TRBD2|TRBV9|TRBJ2-2
TGTGCCAGCAAAAGCGGGGGGAACACCGGGGAGCTGTTTTTT
CASKSGGNTGELFF
>.|.|TRBV4-1|TRBJ1-5
TGCGCCAGCAGAACTACCTACGGGACACTCAAGACTCAGCCCCAGCATTTT
CASRTTYGTLKTQPQHF
>once|TRBD2|TRBV25-1|TRBJ2-1
TGTGCCAGCCGCGGGACTAGCGGGTCCCATGAGCAGTTCTTC
CASRGTSGSHEQFF
>.|TRBD1|TRBV7-8|TRBJ2-7
TGTGCCAGCAGCTTAGCAGGGACAGGGTCCCACGAGCAGTACTTC
CASSLAGTGSHEQYF
>few|TRBD1|TRBV19|TRBJ1-5
TGTGCCAGTAGTACAGGACAGGGGAACAATCAGCCCCAGCATTTT
CASSTGQGNNQPQHF
>.|TRBD2|TRBV3-1/TRBV3-2|TRBJ2-3
TGTGCCAGCAGCCAACGCGGGGGGGCAGCTGATACGCAGTATTTT
CASSQRGGAADTQYF
>.|.|TRBV18|TRBJ2-2
TGTGCCAGCTCACCTGACTACTCGAACACCGGGGAGCTGTTTTTT
CASSPDYSNTGELFF
>.|TRBD2|TRBV5-1|TRBJ2-3
TGCGCCAGCAGCACTCAGCGGGGGGGCCGCACAGATACGCAGTATTTT
CASSTQRGGRTDTQYF
>.|.|TRBV7-2|TRBJ1-1
TGTGCCAGCAGCACCGGGGGTTGGAATTTAAACACTGAAGCTTTCTTT
CASSTGGWNLNTEAFF
>.|.|TRBV6-5|TRBJ2-3
TGTGCCAGCAGTTACTGGGGGGACGCAGATACGCAGTATTTT
CASSYWGDADTQYF
>.|.|TRBV7-2|TRBJ2-1
TGTGCCAGCAGCTTTCCGTTAAAGCGAGGCAGGGGTCCTTACAATGAGCAGTTCTTC
CASSFPLKRGRGPYNEQFF
>.|.|TRBV11-1|TRBJ1-3
TGTGCCAGCAGCTTAGACCGCGGGGGATCTGGAAACACCATATATTTT
CASSLDRGGSGNTIYF
>few|TRBD1|TRBV5-4|TRBJ1-6
TGTGCCAGCAGGTCCGGGACAGAGAGCTCCTATAATTCACCCCTCCACTTT
CASRSGTESSYNSPLHF
>.|.|TRBV7-9|TRBJ1-4
TGTGCCAGCAGCGCGAGTCATAGGAGTGAAAAACTGTTTTTT
CASSASHRSEKLFF
>.|TRBD2|TRBV19|TRBJ2-3
TGTGCCACAAGGGGTATACGGGGGGGCCGCACAGATACGCAGTATTTT
CATRGIRGGRTDTQYF
>.|.|TRBV19|TRBJ1-2
TGTGCCAGTAGTAGAGGTCGGACAGATTATGGCTACACCTTC
CASSRGRTDYGYTF
>.|TRBD2|TRBV7-2|TRBJ2-7
TGTGCCAGCAGCCCGGATAGCGGGGGGACTACCTACGAGCAGTACTTC
CASSPDSGGTTYEQYF
>.|TRBD2|TRBV9|TRBJ2-2
TGTGCCAGCAGCGTAGCGGGGGGGAACACCGGGGAGCTGTTTTTT
CASSVAGGNTGELFF
>.|.|TRBV6-5|TRBJ1-1
TGTGCCAGCAGCCCCGACAGGAGGACTGAAGCTTTCTTT
CASSPDRRTEAFF
>.|.|TRBV4-3|TRBJ1-4
TGCGCCAGCAGCCAAGATATTGGGGGCAGTGCCCATCCAACTAATGAAAAACTGTTTTTT
CASSQDIGGSAHPTNEKLFF
>.|.|TRBV9|TRBJ1-2
TGTGCCAGCAGCGTAGGTGAGGACCAAGGGACGGGACTCTATGGCTACACCTTC
CASSVGEDQGTGLYGYTF
>.|TRBD2|TRBV19|TRBJ2-1
TGTGCCAGTAGGATAACTAGCGGGGCCGTTATAAGCTCCTACAATGAGCAGTTCTTC
CASRITSGAVISSYNEQFF
>.|TRBD1|TRBV5-6|TRBJ2-2
TGTGCCAGCAGGACAGGACAGGGACGCACCGGGGAGCTGTTTTTT
CASRTGQGRTGELFF
>.|.|TRBV7-2|TRBJ2-3
TGTGCCAGCAGCTTAACTCGGGGAGATACGCAGTATTTT
CASSLTRGDTQYF
>.|TRBD1|TRBV5-1|TRBJ2-2
TGCGCCAGCAGCCCCCAATCCGGACAGGCGAACACCGGGGAGCTGTTTTTT
CASSPQSGQANTGELFF
>.|TRBD1|TRBV18|TRBJ2-7
TGTGCCAGCTCACCCGGGACAGGGTCGCAGTACTTC
CASSPGTGSQYF
>.|.|TRBV5-1|TRBJ2-5
TGCGCCAGCAGCTTGCATAGTATGGAGACCCAGTACTTC
CASSLHSMETQYF
>once|.|TRBV19|TRBJ2-2
TGTGCCAGTAACATAGGGGCGAGCAACACCGGGGAGCTGTTTTTT
CASNIGASNTGELFF
>.|.|TRBV2|TRBJ1-4
TGTGCCAGCAGTAGCGGACAGACGTTTAATGAAAAACTGTTTTTT
CASSSGQTFNEKLFF